This passage covers 29 T cell receptor beta chains from one sample sequenced in a study of shared clonotypes between healthy human individuals. TCRdb's copy holds only in-frame clones and misses some; the assay was immunoSEQ multiplex PCR. The sample carries millions of clones, more than 80% recorded once. The sample taken for sequencing was naive CD4+ T cells sorted from blood. The sample's subset: CD45RA+ positively selected. The receptors were gathered from a man between 18 and 29 years old in good health.

The chain employs TRBV5-5 and TRBJ2-2; the match to TRBD2 covers 12 bases. Germline V gene data show CDR1 as SGHKS and CDR2 as YYEKEE (reference sequence). The trim removed 4 bases at V and 2 bases at J, leaving 6 bases unmatched. The CDR3 contains 17 residues. The CDR3 region is CASSPGLAGHNTGELFF. The CDR3 region has the DNA TGTGCCAGCAGCCCGGGACTAGCGGGTCACAACACCGGGGAGCTGTTTTTT.

Regarding this clone: Other nucleotide sequences in the sample specify the same CDR3. This chain connects TRBV7-9 to TRBJ2-1; TRBD2 matches 12 bases. Trimming removed 8 bases from V and 7 bases from J; junction bases left unmatched: 6. This CDR3 is built from 14 residues. Germline V lookup: CDR1 SEHNR, CDR2 FQNEAQ (reference sequence). CDR3 in amino acids: CASSLAGGKNEQFF. CDR3 nucleotide sequence: TGTGCCAGCTCCCTAGCGGGAGGGAAAAATGAGCAGTTCTTC.

Of note for this clone: The conserved closing phenylalanine or tryptophan is absent in this CDR3, likely reflecting a read error. The chain is built from TRBV5-6 and TRBJ1-2; TRBD1 might be the D (5 bases). The CDR3 sequence is 13 residues long. V shed 0 bases and J shed 8 bases, with 11 bases lying between them. Germline CDR1 and CDR2: SGHDT and YYEEEE. The CDR3 region is CASSLARAYGYTL. The CDR3 DNA reads as TGTGCCAGCAGCTTGGCCAGGGCGTACGGCTACACCCTC.

CDR3 sequence (DNA): TGTGCCAGCATCCGGACTAGCGGGAGTTCAGGAGAGACCCAGTACTTC. This encodes CASIRTSGSSGETQYF. This chain uses TRBV5-6 with TRBJ2-5; 13 nucleotides match TRBD2. The V gene's germline CDR1 is SGHDT and CDR2 YYEEEE. This CDR3 is 16 amino acids long. V gave up 6 bases and J gave up 4 bases; unmatched junction bases: 9.

The V call is TRBV6-6, the J call TRBJ1-6; TRBD1 is a possible D gene (5 bases). Germline-derived CDR1 and CDR2 are MNHNY and SVGAGI (reference sequence). This CDR3 is 16 amino acids long. The V end was cut by 6 bases, the J end by 11 bases, with 23 bases between. CDR3 amino acids: CASSGPFGGGGAPLHF. CDR3 sequence (DNA): TGTGCCAGCAGCGGACCGTTCGGGGGGGGTGGTGCACCCCTCCACTTT.

As regards this clone: The same CDR3 also results from other DNA sequences found in this sample. The chain couples TRBV5-1 to TRBJ2-7; the match to TRBD1 covers 8 bases. V shed 4 bases, J shed 1 base, and the junction held 1 base outside the gene matches. This CDR3 comprises 13 residues. Germline V gives CDR1 SGHRS, CDR2 YFSETQ. The CDR3 coding sequence is TGCGCCAGCAGCAGGACAGGGTCCTACGAGCAGTACTTC. This translates into CASSRTGSYEQYF.

The chain joins TRBV7-8 to TRBJ1-6, with 7 positions matching TRBD1. The germline V gene has CDR1 SGHVS and CDR2 FQNEAQ. The length of the CDR3 is 16 residues. V shed 6 bases, J shed 10 bases, and the junction held 15 bases outside the gene matches. The CDR3 DNA reads as TGTGCCAGCAGTCGAGCCCAGGGGGGGAAAGGGTCACCCCTCCACTTT. It specifies CASSRAQGGKGSPLHF.

Comment on this clone: A junction end diverges from the germline sequence, so it may reflect a read error. J is TRBJ1-2 and V is TRBV6-9; D is ambiguous. The CDR3 is 9 residues long. Per germline, CDR1 MNHGY and CDR2 SVAAGI. The CDR3 nucleotides are TGTGCCAGCGCTGGGAGAGTGCGCTTC. Translation gives CASAGRVRF.

In DNA, the CDR3 is TGTGCCAGCAGCTTGGGGGGGACTAGCCTAAACTACGAGCAGTACTTC. Translated: CASSLGGTSLNYEQYF. The chain recombines TRBV5-4 with TRBJ2-7, with 9 bases identical to TRBD2. The CDR3 consists of 16 residues. J gave up 3 bases and V 0 bases, and 7 bases lay outside the gene matches. Germline values: CDR1 SGHNT, CDR2 YYREEE (reference sequence).

Concerning this clone: The same CDR3 is also encoded by other DNA sequences in this sample. This rearrangement joins TRBV11-1 to TRBJ1-1; maybe TRBD1 (6 bases). The V end was cut by 5 bases, the J end by 1 base, with 8 bases between. This CDR3 region has 13 residues. Germline V lookup: CDR1 SGHAT, CDR2 FQDESV (reference sequence). CDR3 coding DNA: TGTGCCAGCAGCCTGACAGGGAACACTGAAGCTTTCTTT. This encodes CASSLTGNTEAFF.

The chain joins TRBV4-1 to TRBJ2-1; 9 bases match TRBD2. CDR1 and CDR2 from the germline V gene are MGHRA and YSYEKL. The V gene end was trimmed by 2 bases and the J gene end by 4 bases; junction bases not matched to a gene: 0. CDR3 size: 14 residues. The chain's CDR3 is CASSQLAGYNEQFF. The CDR3 bases are TGCGCCAGCAGCCAACTAGCGGGGTACAATGAGCAGTTCTTC.

The CDR3 protein is CASSPRLAGQEQFF. CDR3 bases: TGTGCCAGCAGTCCGCGACTAGCGGGGCAGGAGCAGTTCTTC. This chain connects TRBV27 to TRBJ2-1, with 11 bases that match TRBD2. J was trimmed by 10 bases and V by 5 bases; bases with no gene match: 7. Germline loops: CDR1 MNHEY, CDR2 SMNVEV (reference sequence). The CDR3 sequence is 14 residues long.

The chain is built from TRBV6-5 and TRBJ1-2; D is perhaps TRBD1 (5 bases). Trimming pared 4 bases from V and 8 bases from J, leaving 17 bases between. Germline V gene data show CDR1 as MNHEY and CDR2 as SVGAGI. The CDR3 contains 14 residues. The CDR3 region has the DNA TGTGCCAGCAGTTCCCGGGGGGGAACTATAGGCTACACCTTC. Protein sequence: CASSSRGGTIGYTF.

The chain links TRBV10-1 to TRBJ1-3; tentatively, D is TRBD1 (6 bases). The V end lost 11 bases, the J end lost 10 bases, and 21 bases lay between the germline ends. CDR3 length: 13 residues. CDR1 WNHNN and CDR2 SYGVQD come from the germline V gene (reference sequence). The CDR3 loop reads CADGRGDKGTIYF. CDR3 sequence (DNA): TGCGCCGACGGACGGGGGGACAAGGGTACCATATATTTT.

This chain connects TRBV28 to TRBJ2-6, with TRBD1 matching 10 bases. Germline V lookup: CDR1 MDHEN, CDR2 SYDVKM. The CDR3 extends over 16 amino acids. V trimming: 6 bases; J trimming: 4 bases; junction bases outside the gene matches: 6. The CDR3 nucleotides read TGTGCCAGCAGGACAGGGGGCGCAGGGGGGGCCAACGTCCTGACTTTC. Amino acid sequence: CASRTGGAGGANVLTF.

This clone has a single count. The chain recombines TRBV5-4 with TRBJ2-7; D remains unclear. V was shortened by 4 bases and J by 6 bases, with 14 bases between the two germline ends. This CDR3 region has 13 residues. CDR1 and CDR2 (germline): SGHNT, YYREEE (reference sequence). This chain's CDR3 is CASSVGQRIEQYF. DNA of the CDR3: TGTGCCAGCAGCGTAGGCCAACGGATCGAGCAGTACTTC.

The chain has TRBV5-1 and TRBJ1-2, with D possibly matching TRBD1 (5 bases). Trimming cost V 0 bases and J 0 bases, with 9 bases left between them. The CDR3 loop spans 15 amino acids. The germline V gene encodes CDR1 SGHRS and CDR2 YFSETQ. The CDR3 DNA reads as TGCGCCAGCAGCTTGGGGGGGTCCTCTAACTATGGCTACACCTTC. Its translation is CASSLGGSSNYGYTF.

This clone was picked up one time. The chain combines TRBV5-1 with TRBJ1-5, with D possibly matching TRBD1 (6 bases). V gave up 0 bases and J gave up 2 bases, with 15 bases separating them. In germline, CDR1 is SGHRS, CDR2 YFSETQ. This CDR3 has 17 residues. This chain's CDR3 is CASSLDGGRPGNQPQHF. CDR3 nucleotides: TGCGCCAGCAGCTTGGATGGGGGCCGCCCAGGCAATCAGCCCCAGCATTTT.

V and J are TRBV10-1 and TRBJ2-7, with D hard to call. The CDR3 has 13 amino acids. Germline V CDR1 and CDR2: WNHNN, SYGVQD (reference sequence). V lost 4 bases to trimming and J lost 6 bases, with 13 bases between them. CDR3 in amino acids: CASSAQTGTEQYF. For the CDR3, the DNA is TGCGCCAGCAGTGCACAGACGGGTACCGAGCAGTACTTC.

The chain carries TRBV5-4 and TRBJ2-1; 7 bases line up with TRBD2. Germline CDR1 is SGHNT and CDR2 is YYREEE (reference sequence). V shed 4 bases and J 7 bases; nucleotides not matched to a gene: 11. The CDR3 is 15 amino acids. CDR3 region: CASSMKRDLGNEQFF. The CDR3 nucleotides read TGTGCCAGCAGCATGAAGCGGGACTTGGGAAATGAGCAGTTCTTC.

Here the CDR3 reads CACTWPSSYEQYF. As DNA, the CDR3 is TGTGCCTGCACCTGGCCGAGTTCCTACGAGCAGTACTTC. The V gene is TRBV30, the J gene TRBJ2-7; D not resolved. The V gene lost 6 bases and the J gene lost 1 base, with 13 bases spanning the gap. CDR3 length: 13 amino acids. Germline CDR1 and CDR2: GTSNPN and SVGIG (reference sequence). Combining the CDR3 with reference TRBV30 and TRBJ2-7 gives the whole variable domain SQTIHQWPATLVQPVGSPLSLECTVEGTSNPNLYWYRQAAGRGLQLLFYSVGIGQISSEVPQNLSASRPQDRQFILSSKKLLLSDSGFYLCACTWPSSYEQYFGPGTRLTVT.

This clone was recorded once. Here the CDR3 reads CASRPLAGETQYF. In DNA form, the CDR3 reads TGTGCCAGTAGGCCGTTAGCGGGAGAGACCCAGTACTTC. The rearrangement joins TRBV19 to TRBJ2-5; 7 nucleotides match TRBD2. CDR1 is LNHDA, CDR2 SQIVND, per germline (reference sequence). J lost 4 bases, V lost 6 bases, and 5 bases had no gene match. The CDR3 consists of 13 residues.

The CDR3 protein is CASGTGFNQPQHF. CDR3 nucleotide sequence: TGTGCCAGCGGTACAGGGTTCAATCAGCCCCAGCATTTT. The V call is TRBV6-5, the J call TRBJ1-5; weak D call: TRBD1 (6 bases). V was shortened by 8 bases and J by 3 bases, with 11 bases between the two germline ends. Looked up from germline, CDR1 is MNHEY and CDR2 is SVGAGI. CDR3 length: 13 amino acids.

A word on this clone: This specimen includes other DNA sequences encoding the same CDR3. This chain joins TRBV5-1 and TRBJ2-5, with D possibly being TRBD2 (5 bases). The CDR3 totals 12 residues. CDR1 and CDR2 from the germline V gene are SGHRS and YFSETQ. Trimming stripped 0 bases from V and 7 bases from J, with 7 bases between. The CDR3 DNA reads TGCGCCAGCAGCTTGGACGGAGGGACCCAGTACTTC. Translation: CASSLDGGTQYF.

This chain uses TRBV5-1 with TRBJ2-3; no clear D gene. The V gene's germline CDR1 is SGHRS and CDR2 YFSETQ. Trimming cost V 0 bases and J 4 bases, with 12 bases left between them. The CDR3 sequence is 15 residues long. The CDR3 loop is CASSLEGSFPDTQYF. The CDR3 DNA reads TGCGCCAGCAGCTTGGAGGGCAGCTTTCCAGATACGCAGTATTTT.

J is TRBJ1-5 and V is TRBV29-1; 12 bases fit TRBD1. Trimming cost V 5 bases and J 5 bases; bases outside gene matches: 4. Germline V gives CDR1 SQVTM, CDR2 ANQGSEA. The CDR3 runs to 14 residues. The DNA of the CDR3 is TGCAGCGTTCGGGACAGGGGGCGGGATCAGCCCCAGCATTTT. Amino acid sequence: CSVRDRGRDQPQHF.

The CDR3 protein is CASSPWGLFTGELFF. As DNA, the CDR3 is TGTGCCAGCAGTCCTTGGGGGTTATTCACCGGGGAGCTGTTTTTT. The chain links TRBV7-3 to TRBJ2-2, with D perhaps being TRBD1 or TRBD2 (5 bases each). The length of the CDR3 is 15 residues. The ends were cut back, 6 bases at V and 4 bases at J, with 15 bases in the middle. CDR1 and CDR2 from the germline V gene are SGHTA and FQGTGA.

V usage is TRBV19 and J usage is TRBJ2-7, with 11 positions matching TRBD1. CDR1 LNHDA and CDR2 SQIVND come from the germline V gene (reference sequence). V lost 4 bases and J lost 4; bases outside the gene matches: 6. This CDR3 spans 15 amino acids. As DNA, the CDR3 is TGTGCCAGTAGTACCCCGGGACAGGGGGGGTACGAGCAGTACTTC. Amino acid sequence: CASSTPGQGGYEQYF.

The chain couples TRBV30 to TRBJ1-1; D uncertain. Germline V gives CDR1 GTSNPN, CDR2 SVGIG (reference sequence). The CDR3 is 14 amino acids. V was shortened by 4 bases and J by 3 bases, with 15 bases between the two germline ends. Here the CDR3 DNA reads TGTGCCTGGACCCCGGTCTTTAGGGACACTGAAGCTTTCTTT. This gives the protein CAWTPVFRDTEAFF.